One and the same sample provided the 17 T cell receptor beta chains below, sequenced in a study of vaccination and CD4 T cells after COVID-19. Cultured CD4+ T-cell DNA underwent Oncomine TCR Beta short-read sequencing. TCRdb re-analysed the PCR reads in MiXCR, keeping a single row per CDR3 protein. Among more than 15,000 distinct CDR3 sequences listed, around 31% were seen once. Treatment indicated: approximately nine-day PBMC culture with coronavirus spike peptide pools or control peptides (ViraFEST assay). Their antigens remain unidentified. The sample taken for sequencing was cultured CD4+ T cells from blood. Receptors originate from a human donor with COVID-19.

This clonotype was counted between two and nine times. The rearrangement joins TRBV7-2 to TRBJ1-1, with TRBD1 matching 7 bases. This CDR3 is built from 14 residues. V shed 4 bases and J 6 bases; nucleotides not matched to a gene: 8. Germline CDR1 reads SGHTA; CDR2 reads FQGNSA. The CDR3: CASSSRQGKSEAFF. In DNA form, the CDR3 reads TGTGCCAGCAGCTCTAGACAGGGAAAATCTGAAGCTTTCTTT.

The chain uses TRBV11-2 and TRBJ2-3; 7 positions agree with TRBD1. J was trimmed by 1 base and V by 2 bases; bases with no gene match: 3. This CDR3 has 15 amino acids. Germline V CDR1 and CDR2: SGHAT, FQNNGV. For the CDR3, the DNA is TGTGCCAGCAGCTTACGGGACAGTCGCACAGATACGCAGTATTTT. Amino acid sequence: CASSLRDSRTDTQYF.

Regarding this clonotype: One end of the junction does not line up with germline, which may come from a read error. The gene calls are TRBV6-1 and TRBJ2-1, with D unresolved. CDR1 and CDR2 (germline): MNHNS, SASEGT. The CDR3 has 15 amino acids. The CDR3 DNA is TGTGCCATCAGTGAGCCACAAGGTAACCACAATGAGCAGTTCTTC. It translates to CAISEPQGNHNEQFF.

This clonotype was seen only a few times. The J gene is TRBJ1-6, the V gene TRBV11-2; a weak D match, TRBD1 (5 bases). This CDR3 comprises 15 residues. Germline assignment: CDR1 SGHAT and CDR2 FQNNGV. Trimming cost V 3 bases and J 5 bases, with 11 bases left between them. The CDR3 loop is CASSFAGTNNSPLHF. Written as DNA, the CDR3 is TGTGCCAGCAGCTTTGCCGGGACTAATAATTCACCCCTCCACTTT.

The V and J genes are TRBV6-5 and TRBJ2-7, with D unclear. CDR3 size: 11 residues. Trimming removed 2 bases from V and 5 bases from J, with 4 bases in between. In germline, CDR1 is MNHEY, CDR2 SVGAGI. The CDR3 region is CASSYRDEQYF. The DNA for the CDR3 is TGTGCCAGCAGTTACCGGGACGAGCAGTACTTC.

This clonotype showed up just once. The chain recombines TRBV3-1 with TRBJ2-7, with 8 bases identical to TRBD1. Germline CDR1 reads LGHDT; CDR2 reads YNNKEL (reference sequence). Trimming removed 0 bases from V and 4 bases from J; junction bases left unmatched: 5. This CDR3 is 15 amino acids long. The CDR3 loop is CASSQEAGGLYEQYF. The CDR3 nucleotides are TGTGCCAGCAGCCAAGAGGCAGGGGGCTTATACGAGCAGTACTTC.

V is TRBV19 and J is TRBJ2-7; TRBD1 matches at 9 bases. V lost 7 bases to trimming and J lost 7 bases; unmatched junction nucleotides: 11. Germline V lookup: CDR1 LNHDA, CDR2 SQIVND (reference sequence). CDR3 length equals 14 residues. CDR3 sequence: CASNTGTGPREQYF. The CDR3 region has the DNA TGTGCCAGTAACACCGGGACAGGGCCGCGGGAGCAGTACTTC.

This clonotype was recorded a few times. This chain links TRBV11-3 with TRBJ1-6; 9 bases match TRBD1. With 6 bases clipped from V and 7 bases from J, the junction kept 7 bases outside the gene matches. The CDR3 runs 15 residues. Germline V CDR1 and CDR2: SGHNT, YENEEA. The CDR3 loop is CASRRYRGRNSPLHF. Written as DNA, the CDR3 is TGTGCCAGCAGGCGATACAGGGGGCGAAATTCACCCCTCCACTTT.

V and J are TRBV27 and TRBJ1-2; D call uncertain. The V and J ends lost 3 bases and 2 bases respectively, with 7 bases between them. The length of the CDR3 is 13 residues. CDR1 and CDR2 from the germline V gene are MNHEY and SMNVEV (reference sequence). The CDR3: CASSFEGNYGYTF. Written as DNA, the CDR3 is TGTGCCAGCAGTTTTGAGGGAAACTATGGCTACACCTTC.

For the CDR3, the DNA is TGTGCCAGCAGTTGGGGGACGGTGAACACCGGGGAGCTGTTTTTT. This translates into CASSWGTVNTGELFF. The chain combines TRBV28 with TRBJ2-2; D could derive from TRBD1 or TRBD2 (5 bases each). The CDR3 length is 15 residues. Germline V gene lookup returns CDR1 MDHEN and CDR2 SYDVKM. V lost 4 bases and J lost 1, with 10 bases in between.

The sample holds one count of this clonotype. The chain combines TRBV5-4 with TRBJ1-1; a weak D match, TRBD1 (5 bases). Trimming shortened V by 5 bases and J by 0 bases, and 14 bases separated the two germline ends. This CDR3 is built from 15 residues. Germline V lookup: CDR1 SGHNT, CDR2 YYREEE (reference sequence). The CDR3 spells CASRMSGTLNTEAFF. For the CDR3, the DNA is TGTGCCAGCAGGATGTCAGGGACCCTGAACACTGAAGCTTTCTTT.

The V call is TRBV28, the J call TRBJ1-2; D gene uncertain. V was shortened by 5 bases and J by 4 bases, with 17 bases between the two germline ends. Germline CDR1 MDHEN, CDR2 SYDVKM. The CDR3 spans 15 residues. CDR3 sequence: CASSQAPGLVYGYTF. The DNA for the CDR3 is TGTGCCAGCAGTCAAGCCCCCGGGCTAGTCTATGGCTACACCTTC.

This clonotype was counted only a few times. This chain connects TRBV6-2 or TRBV6-3 to TRBJ1-1; perhaps TRBD1 as D (5 bases). The germline V and J ends were trimmed by 7 bases and 7 bases, with 10 bases remaining between them. The CDR3 extends over 11 amino acids. Germline values: CDR1 MNHEY, CDR2 SVGEGT. This CDR3 is CASIQGFEAFF. The CDR3, as DNA: TGTGCCAGCATCCAGGGTTTTGAAGCTTTCTTT.

This rearrangement joins TRBV24-1 to TRBJ2-2, with TRBD2 identical over 7 bases. The CDR3 runs 12 residues. Germline V gene sequence: CDR1 KGHDR, CDR2 SFDVKD. V lost 9 bases and J lost 4; bases outside the gene matches: 1. This CDR3 reads CATGRGTGELFF. CDR3 nucleotides: TGTGCCACCGGGAGGGGCACCGGGGAGCTGTTTTTT.

V is TRBV5-1 and J is TRBJ1-6; the match to TRBD1 covers 8 bases. Germline-derived CDR1 and CDR2 are SGHRS and YFSETQ. Losses at the gene ends were 2 bases for V and 1 base for J; bases not matched to a gene: 5. The CDR3 sequence is 17 residues long. In nucleotides, the CDR3 is TGCGCCAGCAGCTTAGGAACAGGGGGATCCTATAATTCACCCCTCCACTTT. Translating gives CASSLGTGGSYNSPLHF.

Only a few counts were recorded for this clonotype. The rearrangement joins TRBV11-2 to TRBJ1-1, with TRBD1 as a possible D gene (5 bases). V was clipped by 5 bases and J by 6 bases, with 13 bases between them. Germline V gene lookup returns CDR1 SGHAT and CDR2 FQNNGV. The CDR3 runs 13 residues. The CDR3 DNA is TGTGCCAGCAGCCCACCCAAGGGGCCTGAAGCTTTCTTT. It encodes CASSPPKGPEAFF.

This clonotype was seen a few times. The J gene is TRBJ1-1, the V gene TRBV6-1, with D possibly being TRBD1 (5 bases). The V end lost 4 bases, the J end lost 1 base, and 10 bases lay between the germline ends. Looked up from germline, CDR1 is MNHNS and CDR2 is SASEGT. CDR3 length: 14 amino acids. The CDR3 loop is CASSAVTANTEAFF. The DNA for the CDR3 is TGTGCCAGCAGTGCCGTGACAGCGAACACTGAAGCTTTCTTT.